This T cell receptor beta chain was sequenced for a study of Graves' ophthalmopathy and Graves' hyperthyroidism. Study as a whole: Where ophthalmopathy was absent within 18 months of follow-up, hyperthyroidism was stable.

This clonotype was counted at least ten times. Amplifying from RNA transcripts, the study obtained TCR beta CDR3 regions. Second-round multiplex PCR came after a first-round RT-PCR that employed HTBI primers. One entry per CDR3 protein, called by TCRdb with MiXCR from the multiplex PCR reads. The sample has around 520,000 distinct CDR3 sequences, roughly 40% seen once. Trimming left V 7 bases short and J 8 bases short, with 23 bases between. This CDR3 has 15 residues. Germline V gives CDR1 MNHEY, CDR2 SVGAGI. Reliance was placed on clinical symptoms, serum thyroxine, TRAb, thyroid ultrasound and orbital computed tomography for diagnosis.

The receptor comes from an adult man with Graves' hyperthyroidism. The J gene is TRBJ1-2, the V gene TRBV6-5, with D uncertain. The sample taken for sequencing was peripheral blood or thyroid tissue (not recorded which). The CDR3 spells CASTLRPHGNDGYTF. As DNA, the CDR3 is TGTGCCAGCACCTTAAGGCCCCACGGGAACGACGGCTACACCTTC.